The sequence of this T cell receptor beta chain was determined in a study of human T cells and chemical hapten exposure. For the study at large: Sensitization used 2% DPC on 2 cm by 2 cm upper inner arm skin. DPC (0.01%) was patch tested on the upper back and read at 6 days.

MiXCR was run by TCRdb on the RACE reads, yielding one entry per CDR3 protein. The repertoire holds 35,000 to 45,000 distinct CDR3 sequences, with roughly 12% as singletons. In this sample, this clonotype turned up many times. The sample's time point: pre-sensitization, week 0. As to treatment: therapeutic diphenylcyclopropenone sensitization with weekly scalp DPC. Someone pulled total RNA out of unfractionated whole blood. Sequenced material: whole blood, taken in connection with sensitization to the hapten diphenylcyclopropenone (DPC). This receptor was identified in a woman in her thirties or forties with alopecia areata. Some clones in this sample may be carry-over from other donors' samples.

The CDR3 spells CASSRGRSTYEQYF. The DNA for the CDR3 is TGTGCCAGCAGCCGGGGACGGTCTACCTACGAGCAGTACTTC. This chain joins TRBV3-1 and TRBJ2-7; D is tentatively TRBD1 or TRBD2 (5 bases each). V was shortened by 4 bases and J by 2 bases, with 12 bases between the two germline ends. This CDR3 contains 14 residues. CDR1 LGHDT and CDR2 YNNKEL come from the germline V gene (reference sequence).